The source of this T cell receptor (beta chain) is a study of CD8+ T cells in alopecia areata. Sequencing used cDNA as its template, made by extracting RNA and reverse transcribing it. Sequencing used immunoSEQ multiplex PCR; TCRdb keeps in-frame clones, though not all of them. The sample lists roughly 120,000 clones, around two fifths seen once, with 3.1% in the top ten. The germline CDR1 and CDR2 sequences are SQVTM and ANQGSEA. V shed 7 bases, J shed 2 bases, and the junction held 5 bases outside the gene matches. This CDR3 is built from 14 residues. Lesional scalp punch biopsies and peripheral blood came from alopecia areata patients. The sorting of PBMCs gave CD4+ and CD8+ T cells. General study findings and limits: Elevated clonality characterized lesional scalp relative to normal scalp, particularly in alopecia totalis/universalis.

Remarks on this clone: Its matching antigen is unknown.

Sequenced input: CD4+ T cells sorted from blood. This chain joins TRBV29-1 and TRBJ1-4; 9 bases map to TRBD1. This receptor was identified in a human donor with alopecia areata. For the CDR3, the DNA is TGCAGCGGAACTACAGGGGGCACTAATGAAAAACTGTTTTTT. It is translated as CSGTTGGTNEKLFF.